This T cell receptor (beta chain) appears in the sequencing data of a study of OX40 agonist ivuxolimab in advanced cancers. The overall study: Of mixed ages from about 20 to 90 and averaging around 60 years, the group was about 80% male. A partial response was reached by three patients: one with hepatocellular carcinoma and two with cutaneous melanoma.

Sequencing used immunoSEQ multiplex PCR; TCRdb keeps in-frame clones, though not all of them. The data hold tens of thousands of clones, with around 90% observed a single time. Trimming removed 8 bases from V and 0 bases from J, with 7 bases in between. The germline V gene encodes CDR1 MDHEN and CDR2 SYDVKM. The CDR3 length is 12 residues. This sequence originates from an adult with an advanced solid tumor such as melanoma, head and neck, liver or kidney cancer. The specimen was CD4+ or CD8+ T cells sorted from blood, collected in a trial of the OX40 agonist ivuxolimab. The gene calls are TRBV28 and TRBJ1-2, with D possibly being TRBD1 (5 bases). The CDR3 nucleotides are TGTGCCAGCCGGGGCACTAACTATGGCTACACCTTC. This sequence encodes CASRGTNYGYTF.